What follows describes a single T cell receptor (beta chain). The target antigen is unknown. Some clones are missing from TCRdb's copy, which holds only in-frame ones; the method was immunoSEQ multiplex PCR. This table has around 160,000 clones, approximately 89% appearing once. The data belong to a study of T cell responses to AZD1222 COVID-19 vaccine. Overall study: Second-dose intervals near 4 or 12 weeks were combined.

The CDR3 length is 12 residues. Per germline, CDR1 MNHEY and CDR2 SVGAGI. V was pared by 6 bases and J by 2 bases, with 7 bases between. Study-wide points: The study found Spike-specific TCR breadth and depth rose after two AZD1222 doses. Females outnumbered males among donors, who were mostly white British; clonal diversity was possibly underestimated.

This clonotype originated in an adult in good health. The rearrangement joins TRBV6-5 to TRBJ1-2, with D unclear. This specimen was peripheral blood, taken on day 0 of AZD1222 vaccination. The CDR3 bases are TGTGCCAGCAGGGAGAGGAACTATGGCTACACCTTC. Residues: CASRERNYGYTF.